This record concerns one TCR beta chain sequence. V shed 8 bases and J 4 bases; nucleotides not matched to a gene: 7. Germline assignment: CDR1 MGHDK and CDR2 SYGVNS. The CDR3 spans 13 residues. The sample comes from a study of radiotherapy plus CTLA-4 blockade in lung cancer. Turning to the study itself: Objective responses arose in approximately 17% of patients, and 31% experienced disease control.

Data came from immunoSEQ multiplex PCR; TCRdb stores just in-frame clones and leaves some out. The table shows some 34,000 clones, with 72% occurring only once. The material was peripheral blood, obtained from a patient treated with radiotherapy plus ipilimumab. This chain links TRBV25-1 with TRBJ2-5; 7 positions agree with TRBD2. The TCR sequence derives from a human donor with non-small cell lung cancer who had stable disease on radiotherapy plus ipilimumab. CDR3 protein: CASWGAGSETQYF. Written as DNA, the CDR3 is TGTGCCAGCTGGGGAGCGGGGTCAGAGACCCAGTACTTC.